This TCR beta chain was sequenced during a study of low-dose radiotherapy and immunotherapy resistance in tumors. About the study: Members of Cohort 1 were treated with 0.5 Gy per fraction every 2 weeks. The prescribed total PTV dose was 6.5 Gy.

This CDR3 contains 14 residues. CDR1 and CDR2 (germline): MNHEY, SMNVEV (reference sequence). V was pared by 0 bases and J by 2 bases, with 8 bases between. This clonotype has at least ten counts. Alpha- and beta-chain coverage of first-strand cDNA came from TRAV- and TRBV-specific primers. TCRs were amplified for approximately 21 PCR cycles with a constant-region primer and V-primer adapter. TCRdb processed the reads anew with MiXCR; each CDR3 protein has one entry. The repertoire holds more than 45,000 distinct CDR3 sequences, with under 30% as singletons. Regarding time point: before trial treatment. As their treatment, donors received nivolumab, ipilimumab, aspirin, low-dose cyclophosphamide and low-dose radiotherapy. Patients who could take part had advanced solid tumors with no tumor-infiltrating lymphocytes.

This rearrangement joins TRBV27 to TRBJ2-7; the D is unclear. The material sequenced was PBMCs, taken before treatment. The sequence was collected from a male donor with prostate cancer. CDR3 residues: CASSLSIAPYEQYF. CDR3 coding DNA: TGTGCCAGCAGTTTATCGATCGCCCCCTACGAGCAGTACTTC.